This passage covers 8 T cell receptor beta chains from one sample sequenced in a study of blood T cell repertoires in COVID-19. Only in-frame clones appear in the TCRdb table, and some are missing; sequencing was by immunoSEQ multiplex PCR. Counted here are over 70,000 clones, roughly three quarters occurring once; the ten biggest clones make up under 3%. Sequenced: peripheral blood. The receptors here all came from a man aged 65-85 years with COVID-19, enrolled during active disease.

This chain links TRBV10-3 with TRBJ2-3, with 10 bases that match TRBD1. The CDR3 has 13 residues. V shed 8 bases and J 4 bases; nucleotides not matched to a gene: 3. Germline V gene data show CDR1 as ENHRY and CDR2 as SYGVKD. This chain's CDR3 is CAIGGQGADTQYF. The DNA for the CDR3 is TGTGCCATCGGAGGACAGGGGGCAGATACGCAGTATTTT.

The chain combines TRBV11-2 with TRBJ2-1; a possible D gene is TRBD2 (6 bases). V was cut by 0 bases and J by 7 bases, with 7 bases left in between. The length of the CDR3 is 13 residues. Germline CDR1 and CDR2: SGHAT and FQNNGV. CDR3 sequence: CASSLESGNEQFF. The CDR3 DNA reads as TGTGCCAGCAGCTTAGAAAGCGGGAATGAGCAGTTCTTC.

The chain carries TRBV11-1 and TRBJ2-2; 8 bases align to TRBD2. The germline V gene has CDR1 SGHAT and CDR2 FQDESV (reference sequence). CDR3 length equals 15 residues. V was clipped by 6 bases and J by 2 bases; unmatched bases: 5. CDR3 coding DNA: TGTGCCAGCAGGACAAGCGGGAGTAACACCGGGGAGCTGTTTTTT. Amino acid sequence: CASRTSGSNTGELFF.

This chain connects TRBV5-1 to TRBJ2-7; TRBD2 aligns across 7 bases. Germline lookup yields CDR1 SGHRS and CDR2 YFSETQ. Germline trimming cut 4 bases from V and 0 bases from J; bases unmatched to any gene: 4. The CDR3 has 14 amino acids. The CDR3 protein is CASSPRDYSYEQYF. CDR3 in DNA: TGCGCCAGCAGCCCACGGGACTACTCCTACGAGCAGTACTTC.

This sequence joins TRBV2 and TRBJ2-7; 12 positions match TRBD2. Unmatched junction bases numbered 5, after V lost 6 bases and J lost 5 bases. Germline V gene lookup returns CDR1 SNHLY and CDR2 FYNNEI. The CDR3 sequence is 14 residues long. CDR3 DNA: TGTGCCAGCAGCTTGACTAGCGGGAGCGACGAGCAGTACTTC. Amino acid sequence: CASSLTSGSDEQYF.

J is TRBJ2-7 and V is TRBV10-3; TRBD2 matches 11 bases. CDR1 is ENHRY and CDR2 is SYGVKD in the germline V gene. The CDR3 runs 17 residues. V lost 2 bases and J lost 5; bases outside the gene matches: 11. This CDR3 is CAISEAGLAEEVHEQYF. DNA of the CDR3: TGTGCCATCAGTGAGGCGGGACTAGCGGAGGAGGTCCACGAGCAGTACTTC.

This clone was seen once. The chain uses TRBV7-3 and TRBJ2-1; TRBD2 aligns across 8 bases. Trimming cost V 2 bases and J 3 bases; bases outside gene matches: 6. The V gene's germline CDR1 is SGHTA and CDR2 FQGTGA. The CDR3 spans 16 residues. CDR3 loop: CASSLAAGALYNEQFF. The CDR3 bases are TGTGCCAGCAGCTTAGCAGCGGGAGCTCTCTACAATGAGCAGTTCTTC.

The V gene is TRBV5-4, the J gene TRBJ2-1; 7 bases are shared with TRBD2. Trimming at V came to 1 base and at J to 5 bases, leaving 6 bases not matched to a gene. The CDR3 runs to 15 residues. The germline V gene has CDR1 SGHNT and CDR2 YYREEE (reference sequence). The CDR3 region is CASSLRAGLDNEQFF. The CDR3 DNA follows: TGTGCCAGCAGCTTGAGAGCGGGACTCGACAATGAGCAGTTCTTC.